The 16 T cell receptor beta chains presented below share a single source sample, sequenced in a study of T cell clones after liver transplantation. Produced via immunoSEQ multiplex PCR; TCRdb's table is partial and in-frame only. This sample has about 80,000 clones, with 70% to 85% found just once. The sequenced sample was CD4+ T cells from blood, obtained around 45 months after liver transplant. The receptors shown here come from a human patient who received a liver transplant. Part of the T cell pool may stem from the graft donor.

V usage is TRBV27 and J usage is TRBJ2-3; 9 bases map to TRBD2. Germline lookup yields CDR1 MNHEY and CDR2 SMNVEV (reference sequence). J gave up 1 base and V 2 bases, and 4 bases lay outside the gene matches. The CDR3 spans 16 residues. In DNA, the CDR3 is TGTGCCAGCAGTTTAGGCGGGAGGGGGGGCACAGATACGCAGTATTTT. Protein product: CASSLGGRGGTDTQYF.

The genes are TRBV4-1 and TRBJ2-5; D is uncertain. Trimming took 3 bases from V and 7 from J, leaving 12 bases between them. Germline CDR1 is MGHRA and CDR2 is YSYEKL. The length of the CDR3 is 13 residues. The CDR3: CASSQEREGTQYF. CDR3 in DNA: TGCGCCAGCAGCCAGGAAAGGGAAGGGACCCAGTACTTC.

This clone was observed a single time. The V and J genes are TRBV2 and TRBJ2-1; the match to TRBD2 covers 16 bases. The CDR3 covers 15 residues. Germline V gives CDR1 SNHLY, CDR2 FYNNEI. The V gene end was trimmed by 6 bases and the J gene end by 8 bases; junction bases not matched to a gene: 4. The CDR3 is CASRLGLAGGHEQFF. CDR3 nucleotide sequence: TGTGCCAGCAGATTGGGACTAGCGGGAGGGCATGAGCAGTTCTTC.

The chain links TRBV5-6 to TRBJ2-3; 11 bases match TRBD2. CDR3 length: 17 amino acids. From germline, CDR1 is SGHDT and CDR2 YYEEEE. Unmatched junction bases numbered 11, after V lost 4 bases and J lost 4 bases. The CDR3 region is CASSRGVLAGVADTQYF. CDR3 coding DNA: TGTGCCAGCAGCCGCGGGGTACTAGCGGGAGTGGCAGATACGCAGTATTTT.

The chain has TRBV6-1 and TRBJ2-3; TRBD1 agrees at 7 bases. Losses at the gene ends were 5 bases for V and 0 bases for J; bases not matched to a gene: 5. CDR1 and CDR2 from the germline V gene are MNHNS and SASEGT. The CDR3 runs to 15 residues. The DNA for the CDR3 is TGTGCCAGCAGTACGACAGGGTTTAGCACAGATACGCAGTATTTT. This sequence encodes CASSTTGFSTDTQYF.

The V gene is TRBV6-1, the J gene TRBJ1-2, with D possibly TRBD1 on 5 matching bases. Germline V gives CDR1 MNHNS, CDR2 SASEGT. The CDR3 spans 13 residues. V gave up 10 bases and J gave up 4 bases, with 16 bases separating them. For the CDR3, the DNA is TGTGCCAACCGATTGGGGGGGACCTATGGCTACACCTTC. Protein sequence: CANRLGGTYGYTF.

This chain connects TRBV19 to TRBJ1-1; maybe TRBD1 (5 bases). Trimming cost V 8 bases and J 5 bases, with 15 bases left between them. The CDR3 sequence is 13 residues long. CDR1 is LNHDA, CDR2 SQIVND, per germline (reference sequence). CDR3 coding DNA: TGTGCCAGTCTCGGGGCTTCAAGGACTGAAGCTTTCTTT. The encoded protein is CASLGASRTEAFF.

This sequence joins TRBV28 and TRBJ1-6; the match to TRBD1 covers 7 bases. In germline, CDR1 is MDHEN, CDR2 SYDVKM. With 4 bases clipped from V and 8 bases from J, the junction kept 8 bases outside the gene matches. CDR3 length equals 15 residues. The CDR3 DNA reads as TGTGCCAGCAGTTCCCCCGGGACAGCTCATTCACCCCTCCACTTT. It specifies CASSSPGTAHSPLHF.

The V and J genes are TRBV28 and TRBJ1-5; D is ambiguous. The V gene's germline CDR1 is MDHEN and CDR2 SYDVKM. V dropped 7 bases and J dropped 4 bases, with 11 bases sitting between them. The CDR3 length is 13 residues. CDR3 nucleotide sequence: TGTGCCAGCAATTGGAGGCAGAATCAGCCCCAGCATTTT. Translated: CASNWRQNQPQHF.

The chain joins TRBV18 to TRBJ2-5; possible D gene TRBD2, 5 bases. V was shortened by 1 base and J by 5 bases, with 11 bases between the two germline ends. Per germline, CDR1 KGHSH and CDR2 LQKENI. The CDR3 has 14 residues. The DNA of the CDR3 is TGTGCCAGCTCACCACTAGGGAGCGGCGAGACCCAGTACTTC. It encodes CASSPLGSGETQYF. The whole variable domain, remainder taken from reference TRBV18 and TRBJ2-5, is NAGVMQNPRHLVRRRGQEARLRCSPMKGHSHVYWYRQLPEEGLKFMVYLQKENIIDESGMPKERFSAEFPKEGPSILRIQQVVRGDSAAYFCASSPLGSGETQYFGPGTRLLVL.

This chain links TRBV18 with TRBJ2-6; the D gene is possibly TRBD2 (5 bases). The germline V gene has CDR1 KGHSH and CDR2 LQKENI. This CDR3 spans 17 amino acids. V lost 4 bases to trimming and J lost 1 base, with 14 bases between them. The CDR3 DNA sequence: TGTGCCAGCTCACAAACGGGCGGGCCTTCTGGGGCCAACGTCCTGACTTTC. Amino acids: CASSQTGGPSGANVLTF.

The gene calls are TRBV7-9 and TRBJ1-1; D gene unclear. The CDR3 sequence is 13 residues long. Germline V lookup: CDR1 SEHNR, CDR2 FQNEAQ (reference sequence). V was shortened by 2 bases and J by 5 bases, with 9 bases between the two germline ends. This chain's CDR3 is CASSLSLGTEAFF. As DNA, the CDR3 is TGTGCCAGCAGCTTAAGTTTGGGAACTGAAGCTTTCTTT.

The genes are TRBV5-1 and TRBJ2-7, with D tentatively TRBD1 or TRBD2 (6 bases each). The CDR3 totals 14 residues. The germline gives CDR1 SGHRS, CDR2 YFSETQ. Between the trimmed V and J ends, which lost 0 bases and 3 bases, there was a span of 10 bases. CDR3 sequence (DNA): TGCGCCAGCAGCTTGGAGGGGGGATACTACGAGCAGTACTTC. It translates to CASSLEGGYYEQYF.

The CDR3 nucleotides are TGTGCCAGCAGGCCTAGCGGGGGCTCCTACGAGCAGTACTTC. Translation gives CASRPSGGSYEQYF. This chain uses TRBV7-9 with TRBJ2-7; 10 bases align to TRBD2. V gave up 6 bases and J gave up 0 bases; unmatched junction bases: 2. The CDR3 runs to 14 residues. The germline CDR1 and CDR2 sequences are SEHNR and FQNEAQ (reference sequence).

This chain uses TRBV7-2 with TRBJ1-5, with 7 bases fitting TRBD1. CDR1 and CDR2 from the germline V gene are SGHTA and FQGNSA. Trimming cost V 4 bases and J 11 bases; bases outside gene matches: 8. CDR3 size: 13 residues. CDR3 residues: CASSSKQGIAQHF. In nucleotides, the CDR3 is TGTGCCAGCAGCTCAAAACAGGGGATTGCCCAGCATTTT. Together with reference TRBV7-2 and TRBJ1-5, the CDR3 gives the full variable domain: GAGVSQSPSNKVTEKGKDVELRCDPISGHTALYWYRQSLGQGLEFLIYFQGNSAPDKSGLPSDRFSAERTGGSVSTLTIQRTQQEDSAVYLCASSSKQGIAQHFGDGTRLSIL.

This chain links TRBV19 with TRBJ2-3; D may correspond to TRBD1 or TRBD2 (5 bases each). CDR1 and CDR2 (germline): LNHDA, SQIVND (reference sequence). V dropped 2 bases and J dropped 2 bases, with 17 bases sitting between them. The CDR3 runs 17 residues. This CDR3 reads CASSISRPPGPTDTQYF. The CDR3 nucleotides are TGTGCCAGTAGTATATCCCGACCTCCGGGGCCCACAGATACGCAGTATTTT.